The source of this T cell receptor (beta chain) is a study of blood T cell repertoires in COVID-19. Study-level information: The analysed material was cDNA or gDNA that came from T cells, B-cell-depleted T cells, or PBMCs.

The germline V gene encodes CDR1 SGHTA and CDR2 FQGNSA. The ends lost 4 bases at V and 3 bases at J; junction bases unmatched: 10. CDR3 length: 17 residues. Under the authors' procedure: Estimated nucleated cell counts came from reference gene primer amplification. Method: immunoSEQ multiplex PCR; TCRdb's copy keeps in-frame clones and lacks some. From that table come the V and J calls and clone size; the DNA was used to work out D and trimming. The sample gives hundreds of thousands of clones, approximately 89% of which show up once; approximately 3.5% is in the top ten. The J gene is TRBJ2-2, the V gene TRBV7-2; 8 bases are a match to TRBD1. This receptor was obtained from a woman in her late teens or twenties who had recovered from COVID-19. The sequenced material came from peripheral blood. CDR3 nucleotides: TGTGCCAGCAGCTCGACACGGGACAGGAGATACACCGGGGAGCTGTTTTTT. Encoded protein: CASSSTRDRRYTGELFF.